Below are 32 T cell receptor beta chains sequenced from a single sample in a study of CD8+ T cells in alopecia areata. Reverse transcribed after extraction, RNA yielded cDNA as the sequencing template. Repertoires were generated with immunoSEQ multiplex PCR, while TCRdb's copy carries only in-frame clones and drops some. The sample includes under 85,000 clones, approximately 46% of them seen just once. Sequences were derived from CD8+ T cells sorted from blood, sampled at week 0. The receptor source for this set is a human donor with alopecia areata.

The chain is built from TRBV6-5 and TRBJ2-3; D perhaps matches TRBD2 (5 bases). The length of the CDR3 is 14 residues. V was cut by 7 bases and J by 2 bases, with 13 bases left in between. Looked up from germline, CDR1 is MNHEY and CDR2 is SVGAGI. CDR3 DNA: TGTGCCAGCACCGGCCCGGACTTCACAGATACGCAGTATTTT. Translation gives CASTGPDFTDTQYF.

This clone was detected only a few times. The V and J genes are TRBV6-5 and TRBJ2-7, with D perhaps TRBD1 (5 bases). V was shortened by 2 bases and J by 2 bases, with 16 bases between the two germline ends. CDR3 length equals 16 residues. CDR1 and CDR2 from the germline V gene are MNHEY and SVGAGI. In DNA form, the CDR3 reads TGTGCCAGCAGTTACGGTCCTGCGGTAGGGGCCTACGAGCAGTACTTC. As protein: CASSYGPAVGAYEQYF.

V gene TRBV4-1 combines with J gene TRBJ2-7; TRBD2 is a possible D gene (7 bases). CDR1 is MGHRA, CDR2 YSYEKL, per germline. The CDR3 consists of 15 residues. V lost 2 bases, J lost 0 bases, and 11 bases lay in between. CDR3 sequence (DNA): TGCGCCAGCAGCCAACTAGCGGACAGCTCCTACGAGCAGTACTTC. The encoded protein is CASSQLADSSYEQYF.

V and J are TRBV27 and TRBJ2-2; D call uncertain. Trimming took off 10 bases at V and 6 bases at J, with 9 bases between the two ends. This CDR3 has 11 residues. Looked up from germline, CDR1 is MNHEY and CDR2 is SMNVEV (reference sequence). CDR3 bases: TGTGCCACCCTCGGTCCCGGGGAGCTGTTTTTT. Translated, it gives CATLGPGELFF.

Judged by abundance, this clone is medium-sized (0.01 to 0.1%). The chain is built from TRBV6-4 and TRBJ2-3, with TRBD2 identical over 12 bases. CDR1 is MRHNA, CDR2 SNTAGT, per germline. V was clipped by 7 bases and J by 1 base; unmatched bases: 3. CDR3 length: 15 amino acids. CDR3 bases: TGTGCCAGCAAAAGACTAGCGGGGGGCACAGATACGCAGTATTTT. It codes for CASKRLAGGTDTQYF.

The chain uses TRBV19 and TRBJ2-7; maybe TRBD1 (6 bases). This CDR3 region has 15 residues. The V end was cut by 5 bases, the J end by 3 bases, with 17 bases between. The germline CDR1 and CDR2 sequences are LNHDA and SQIVND (reference sequence). The CDR3 is CASSAWTAALYEQYF. The CDR3 coding sequence is TGTGCCAGTAGTGCTTGGACAGCGGCCCTCTACGAGCAGTACTTC.

The rearrangement uses TRBV7-3 and TRBJ2-2, with 13 bases matching TRBD2. The germline V gene encodes CDR1 SGHTA and CDR2 FQGTGA. This CDR3 has 16 amino acids. V shed 5 bases, J shed 8 bases, and the junction held 8 bases outside the gene matches. The CDR3 loop is CASSPAGGLAGGELFF. CDR3 in DNA: TGTGCCAGCAGCCCCGCCGGGGGACTAGCGGGAGGGGAGCTGTTTTTT.

With regard to this clone: In this CDR3 the conserved last residue, phenylalanine or tryptophan, is missing, so a read error is likely. This chain connects TRBV4-1 to TRBJ1-2; unclear D gene. CDR1 is MGHRA, CDR2 YSYEKL, per germline. Trimming stripped 1 base from V and 6 bases from J, with 9 bases between. The CDR3 is made up of 13 amino acids. The CDR3 loop reads CASSQAGIDGYTS. The CDR3, as DNA: TGCGCCAGCAGCCAAGCGGGGATTGATGGCTACACCTCC.

The J gene is TRBJ2-2, the V gene TRBV6-1; a weak D match, TRBD1 (6 bases). The germline V gene encodes CDR1 MNHNS and CDR2 SASEGT. The CDR3 extends over 10 amino acids. V was clipped by 10 bases and J by 7 bases, with 7 bases between them. CDR3 nucleotide sequence: TGTGCCATAGGGGGCGGGGAGCTGTTTTTT. This gives the protein CAIGGGELFF.

This chain uses TRBV27 with TRBJ2-5, with D uncertain. Trimming pared 3 bases from V and 5 bases from J, leaving 10 bases between. Germline CDR1 is MNHEY and CDR2 is SMNVEV (reference sequence). This CDR3 contains 13 residues. CDR3 nucleotide sequence: TGTGCCAGCAGTTTGTGGGCAGCCGAGACCCAGTACTTC. Encoded protein: CASSLWAAETQYF.

The sample holds a few counts of this clone. The chain employs TRBV29-1 and TRBJ1-2; D is unclear. Germline V gene data show CDR1 as SQVTM and CDR2 as ANQGSEA. The CDR3 is 14 amino acids. V was pared by 5 bases and J by 7 bases, with 20 bases between. This CDR3 is CSVLPRRAEGGYTF. The DNA for the CDR3 is TGCAGCGTTTTACCGCGACGGGCCGAAGGTGGCTACACCTTC. The variable domain in full, with the rest retrieved from reference TRBV29-1 and TRBJ1-2, is SAVISQKPSRDICQRGTSLTIQCQVDSQVTMMFWYRQQPGQSLTLIATANQGSEATYESGFVIDKFPISRPNLTFSTLTVSNMSPEDSSIYLCSVLPRRAEGGYTFGSGTRLTVV.

The V gene is TRBV29-1, the J gene TRBJ1-2, with TRBD1 matching 7 bases. The CDR3 length is 13 residues. The V and J ends lost 1 base and 4 bases, in that order; junction bases with no gene match: 3. Germline CDR1 and CDR2: SQVTM and ANQGSEA. CDR3 sequence reads: CSVEVGQAYGYTF. The CDR3 DNA is TGCAGCGTTGAAGTAGGACAGGCCTATGGCTACACCTTC. The full variable domain, rest sourced from reference TRBV29-1 and TRBJ1-2, is SAVISQKPSRDICQRGTSLTIQCQVDSQVTMMFWYRQQPGQSLTLIATANQGSEATYESGFVIDKFPISRPNLTFSTLTVSNMSPEDSSIYLCSVEVGQAYGYTFGSGTRLTVV.

The V and J genes are TRBV9 and TRBJ2-2; D tentatively fits TRBD1 or TRBD2 (6 bases each). Trimming removed 0 bases at V and 5 bases at J, with 14 bases between. This CDR3 has 16 amino acids. The germline V gene encodes CDR1 SGDLS and CDR2 YYNGEE. CDR3 in amino acids: CASSVATGRGTGELFF. The CDR3, as DNA: TGTGCCAGCAGCGTAGCGACAGGCCGGGGGACCGGGGAGCTGTTTTTT.

J is TRBJ1-5 and V is TRBV29-1; D not resolved. The CDR3 sequence is 12 residues long. Trimming removed 4 bases at V and 6 bases at J, with 10 bases between. Per the germline V gene, CDR1 is SQVTM and CDR2 is ANQGSEA. The CDR3 protein is CSVGIGGQPQHF. In DNA form, the CDR3 reads TGCAGCGTTGGTATAGGCGGTCAGCCCCAGCATTTT.

The chain combines TRBV6-4 with TRBJ2-2; D is unresolved. CDR3 size: 15 residues. Trimming took off 3 bases at V and 4 bases at J, with 12 bases between the two ends. CDR1 and CDR2 from the germline V gene are MRHNA and SNTAGT. The CDR3 DNA follows: TGTGCCAGCAGTGAAACTTGGCAGTTCACCGGGGAGCTGTTTTTT. The encoded protein is CASSETWQFTGELFF.

The chain employs TRBV25-1 and TRBJ2-1, with TRBD2 as a possible D gene (6 bases). The length of the CDR3 is 15 residues. In germline, CDR1 is MGHDK, CDR2 SYGVNS. With 3 bases removed from V and 7 bases from J, the gap between germline ends came to 16 bases. The DNA for the CDR3 is TGTGCCAGCAGTGATCCCTTGGAGGGAGGAAATGAGCAGTTCTTC. This sequence encodes CASSDPLEGGNEQFF.

The rearrangement links TRBV5-6 to TRBJ1-5; D is uncertain. Deletions cut 0 bases from V and 0 bases from J, with 10 bases between. The germline gives CDR1 SGHDT, CDR2 YYEEEE. This CDR3 has 16 residues. The CDR3: CASSLANGDSNQPQHF. The CDR3 region has the DNA TGTGCCAGCAGCTTGGCCAACGGGGATAGCAATCAGCCCCAGCATTTT.

The gene calls are TRBV5-1 and TRBJ2-5; no definite D call. The germline gives CDR1 SGHRS, CDR2 YFSETQ. The CDR3 spans 12 residues. V lost 4 bases and J 4 bases, leaving 8 bases between the germline ends. In nucleotides, the CDR3 is TGCGCCAGCAGCCACTTGGGAGAGACCCAGTACTTC. It translates to CASSHLGETQYF.

This clone was observed a handful of times. This chain connects TRBV21-1 to TRBJ1-2. TRBV21-1 is listed as a pseudogene. The CDR3 is 15 residues long. The CDR3 protein is CASSNTSIVGYGYTF. The CDR3 DNA reads as TGTGCCAGCAGCAATACCTCCATCGTGGGCTATGGCTACACCTTC.

This chain uses TRBV19 with TRBJ1-5; tentative D call: TRBD1 (5 bases). Looked up from germline, CDR1 is LNHDA and CDR2 is SQIVND (reference sequence). Between the trimmed V and J ends, which lost 4 bases and 6 bases, there was a span of 13 bases. This CDR3 has 14 residues. CDR3 sequence reads: CASSNIGVSQPQHF. CDR3 coding DNA: TGTGCCAGTAGTAATATAGGGGTAAGTCAGCCCCAGCATTTT.

The V and J genes are TRBV9 and TRBJ1-1; weak D call: TRBD1 (6 bases). Germline values: CDR1 SGDLS, CDR2 YYNGEE. This CDR3 has 14 residues. The V end lost 0 bases, the J end lost 5 bases, and 11 bases lay between the germline ends. For the CDR3, the DNA is TGTGCCAGCAGCGTAGAAGGGGGGCATACTGAAGCTTTCTTT. Amino acids: CASSVEGGHTEAFF.

A note on this clone: One end of the junction is discordant with germline, which a read error may explain. The chain combines TRBV27 with TRBJ2-7, with 12 bases aligning to TRBD2. The CDR3 is made up of 14 amino acids. Germline lookup yields CDR1 MNHEY and CDR2 SMNVEV (reference sequence). Here the CDR3 DNA reads TGTGCCAGTCCCTCTAGCGGGAGGGCCTACGGGCAGTACTTC. The encoded protein is CASPSSGRAYGQYF.

The chain links TRBV5-5 to TRBJ2-7; D may be TRBD1 or TRBD2 (5 bases each). Germline lookup yields CDR1 SGHKS and CDR2 YYEKEE (reference sequence). V was cut by 1 base and J by 7 bases, with 15 bases left in between. The CDR3 is made up of 14 amino acids. CDR3 protein: CASSLKPGPGEQYF. The CDR3 DNA reads as TGTGCCAGCAGCTTGAAACCAGGGCCGGGGGAGCAGTACTTC.

V usage is TRBV7-9 and J usage is TRBJ2-5, with TRBD1 matching over 7 bases. Judging by the DNA end, TRBJ2-7 fits better; the J call may be wrong. From germline, CDR1 is SEHNR and CDR2 FQNEAQ (reference sequence). The CDR3 length is 14 residues. The CDR3 region has the DNA TGTGCCAGCAGCTTAACAGGGGAACACTACGAGCAGTACTTC. Translation gives CASSLTGEHYEQYF.

The chain joins TRBV5-1 to TRBJ2-7; D is unclear. Trimming stripped 6 bases from V and 6 bases from J, with 13 bases between. The CDR3 length is 12 residues. Germline CDR1 reads SGHRS; CDR2 reads YFSETQ. CDR3 nucleotide sequence: TGCGCCAGCATCGGCTCCCGTGGCGAGCAGTACTTC. It encodes CASIGSRGEQYF.

This chain connects TRBV29-1 to TRBJ2-3; no firm D call. Trimming removed 7 bases from V and 2 bases from J, with 7 bases in between. The germline V gene has CDR1 SQVTM and CDR2 ANQGSEA. This CDR3 spans 11 amino acids. CDR3 residues: CSAPNTDTQYF. CDR3 coding DNA: TGCAGCGCCCCAAACACAGATACGCAGTATTTT.

The V and J genes are TRBV7-9 and TRBJ2-1, with a tentative D call TRBD2 (9 bases). The germline V and J ends were trimmed by 2 bases and 9 bases, with 23 bases remaining between them. This CDR3 comprises 17 residues. From germline, CDR1 is SEHNR and CDR2 FQNEAQ (reference sequence). Here the CDR3 reads CASSLTGTGLATGEQFF. The CDR3 nucleotides are TGTGCCAGCAGCTTAACCGGGACAGGACTAGCGACGGGTGAGCAGTTCTTC.

This clone was detected only a few times. The chain recombines TRBV11-2 with TRBJ2-1; TRBD2 agrees at 7 bases. Germline V gene lookup returns CDR1 SGHAT and CDR2 FQNNGV. After removal of 5 bases from V and 4 bases from J, the junction contained 5 bases not matched to a gene. The CDR3 runs to 14 residues. The CDR3 protein is CASSTGGPYNEQFF. CDR3 bases: TGTGCCAGCAGCACGGGGGGACCGTACAATGAGCAGTTCTTC.

This clone was seen only a few times. The chain uses TRBV18 and TRBJ2-7, with TRBD1 as a possible D gene (5 bases). V was shortened by 3 bases and J by 3 bases, with 15 bases between the two germline ends. The length of the CDR3 is 15 residues. Looked up from germline, CDR1 is KGHSH and CDR2 is LQKENI. CDR3 DNA: TGTGCCAGCTCACCTTCTACGGACAAGTACTACGAGCAGTACTTC. The encoded protein is CASSPSTDKYYEQYF.

This chain joins TRBV29-1 and TRBJ1-2; D unresolved. Between the trimmed V and J ends, which lost 8 bases and 7 bases, there was a span of 14 bases. CDR3 size: 11 residues. The germline gives CDR1 SQVTM, CDR2 ANQGSEA. The CDR3 loop reads CSLRDVGGYTF. Here the CDR3 DNA reads TGCAGCCTAAGGGATGTTGGTGGCTACACCTTC.

J is TRBJ2-1 and V is TRBV7-2; unclear D gene. The germline gives CDR1 SGHTA, CDR2 FQGNSA. V was cut by 5 bases and J by 3 bases, with 11 bases left in between. The CDR3 is 14 residues long. The CDR3 here is CASSPRSNYNEQFF. As DNA, the CDR3 is TGTGCCAGCAGCCCCCGATCGAACTACAATGAGCAGTTCTTC.

This chain uses TRBV4-1 with TRBJ2-1; D possibly matches TRBD1 or TRBD2 (7 bases each). Germline V lookup: CDR1 MGHRA, CDR2 YSYEKL. This CDR3 is built from 15 residues. V was cut by 2 bases and J by 4 bases, with 12 bases left in between. As DNA, the CDR3 is TGCGCCAGCAGCCAACAGGGGGGGGATTACAATGAGCAGTTCTTC. It specifies CASSQQGGDYNEQFF.